This paragraph covers one T cell receptor beta chain sequence. The data were produced by immunoSEQ multiplex PCR, yet TCRdb's version contains in-frame clones alone and is incomplete. The sample includes under 75,000 clones, around 95% of them seen just once. This entry is derived from a study of technical replicates of blood from several donors. CDR3 length equals 14 residues. Trimming cost V 5 bases and J 5 bases, with 12 bases left between them. CDR1 and CDR2 from the germline V gene are SEHNR and FQNEAQ (reference sequence). Sequenced sample: T cells isolated from PBMCs. This sequence was found in a human donor in good health. The chain has TRBV7-9 and TRBJ2-2; tentatively, D is TRBD1 (6 bases). CDR3 region: CASSRTTGTGELFF. In DNA, the CDR3 is TGTGCCAGCAGCAGAACCACAGGGACCGGGGAGCTGTTTTTT.